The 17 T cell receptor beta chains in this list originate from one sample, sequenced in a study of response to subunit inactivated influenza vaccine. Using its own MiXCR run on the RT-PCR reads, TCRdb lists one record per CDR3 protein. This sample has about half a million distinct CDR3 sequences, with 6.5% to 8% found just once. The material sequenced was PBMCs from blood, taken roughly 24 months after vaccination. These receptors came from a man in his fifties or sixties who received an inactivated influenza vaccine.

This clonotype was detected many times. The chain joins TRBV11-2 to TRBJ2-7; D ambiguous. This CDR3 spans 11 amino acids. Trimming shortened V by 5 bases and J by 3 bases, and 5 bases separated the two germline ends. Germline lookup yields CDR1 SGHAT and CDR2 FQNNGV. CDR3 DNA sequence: TGTGCCAGCAGCAAGTACTACGAGCAGTACTTC. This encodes CASSKYYEQYF.

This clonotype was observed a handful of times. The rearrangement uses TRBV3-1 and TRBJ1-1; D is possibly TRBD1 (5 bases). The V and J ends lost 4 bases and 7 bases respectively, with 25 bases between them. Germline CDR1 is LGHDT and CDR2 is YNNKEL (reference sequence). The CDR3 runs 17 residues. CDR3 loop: CASSPGTMGGRVLEAFF. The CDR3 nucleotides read TGTGCCAGCAGCCCGGGGACGATGGGCGGAAGGGTACTTGAAGCTTTCTTT.

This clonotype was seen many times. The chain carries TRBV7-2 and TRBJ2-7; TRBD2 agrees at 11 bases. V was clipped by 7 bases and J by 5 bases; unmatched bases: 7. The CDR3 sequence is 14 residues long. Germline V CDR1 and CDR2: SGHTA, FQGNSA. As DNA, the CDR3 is TGTGCCAGCAAACTACTAGCGGGAGTTCACGAGCAGTACTTC. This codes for CASKLLAGVHEQYF.

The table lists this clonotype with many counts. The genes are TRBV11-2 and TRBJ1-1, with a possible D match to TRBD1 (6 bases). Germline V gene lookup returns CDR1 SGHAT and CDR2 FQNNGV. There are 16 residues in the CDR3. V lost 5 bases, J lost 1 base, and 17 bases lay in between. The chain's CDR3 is CASSPGAEPWNTEAFF. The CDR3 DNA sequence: TGTGCCAGCAGCCCAGGGGCCGAACCATGGAACACTGAAGCTTTCTTT.

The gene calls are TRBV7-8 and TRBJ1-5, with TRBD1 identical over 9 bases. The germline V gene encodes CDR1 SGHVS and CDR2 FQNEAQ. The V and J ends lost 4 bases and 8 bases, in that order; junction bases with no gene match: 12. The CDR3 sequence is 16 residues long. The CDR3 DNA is TGTGCCAGCAGCTCCGGGACAGGGAAAAGGGTTGAGCCCCAGCATTTT. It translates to CASSSGTGKRVEPQHF.

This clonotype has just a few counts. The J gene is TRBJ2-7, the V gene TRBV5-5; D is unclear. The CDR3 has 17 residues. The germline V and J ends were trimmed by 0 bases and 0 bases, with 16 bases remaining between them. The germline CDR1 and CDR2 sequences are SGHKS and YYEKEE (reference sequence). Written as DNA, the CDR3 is TGTGCCAGCAGCTTGGTGGTATTTGGCGTACTCTCCTACGAGCAGTACTTC. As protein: CASSLVVFGVLSYEQYF.

The CDR3 sequence is CASSQLRWQGVSLSYEQYF. In nucleotides, the CDR3 is TGTGCCAGCAGCCAGCTAAGGTGGCAGGGAGTCTCCCTCTCCTACGAGCAGTACTTC. This chain links TRBV27 with TRBJ2-7; perhaps D is TRBD1 or TRBD2 (5 bases each). The CDR3 sequence is 19 residues long. Germline-derived CDR1 and CDR2 are MNHEY and SMNVEV (reference sequence). V lost 6 bases and J lost 0, with 27 bases in between.

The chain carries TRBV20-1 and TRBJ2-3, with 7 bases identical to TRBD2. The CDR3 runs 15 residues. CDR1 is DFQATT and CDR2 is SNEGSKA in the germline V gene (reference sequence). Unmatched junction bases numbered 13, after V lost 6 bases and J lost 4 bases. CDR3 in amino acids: CSASSSGTLSDTQYF. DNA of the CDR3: TGCAGTGCCTCTTCGAGCGGGACCCTCTCAGATACGCAGTATTTT.

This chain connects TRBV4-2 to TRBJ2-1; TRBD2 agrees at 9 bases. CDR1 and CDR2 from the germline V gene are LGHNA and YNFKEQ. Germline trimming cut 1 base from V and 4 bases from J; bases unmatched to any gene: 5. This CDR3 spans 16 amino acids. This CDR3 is CASSQVGTSPYNEQFF. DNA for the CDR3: TGTGCCAGCAGCCAAGTGGGGACTAGCCCGTACAATGAGCAGTTCTTC.

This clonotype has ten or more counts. The CDR3 loop is CASSLASGPHYPHTDTQYF. CDR3 coding DNA: TGCGCCAGCAGCTTGGCCTCGGGCCCTCACTACCCACACACAGATACGCAGTATTTT. This chain links TRBV5-1 with TRBJ2-3; no clear D. Deletions cut 0 bases from V and 2 bases from J, with 22 bases between. Germline assignment: CDR1 SGHRS and CDR2 YFSETQ. This CDR3 contains 19 residues.

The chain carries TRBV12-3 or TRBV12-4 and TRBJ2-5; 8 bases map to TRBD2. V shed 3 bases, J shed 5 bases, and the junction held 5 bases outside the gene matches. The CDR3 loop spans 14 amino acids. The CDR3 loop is CASSFRGGGETQYF. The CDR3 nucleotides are TGTGCCAGCAGTTTCCGGGGCGGGGGGGAGACCCAGTACTTC.

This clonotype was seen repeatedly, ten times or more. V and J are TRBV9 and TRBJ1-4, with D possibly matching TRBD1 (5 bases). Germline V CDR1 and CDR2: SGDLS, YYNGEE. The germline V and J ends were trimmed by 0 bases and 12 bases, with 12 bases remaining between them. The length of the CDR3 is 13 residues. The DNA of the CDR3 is TGTGCCAGCAGCGTAGACTCGGGGGGACAACTGTTTTTT. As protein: CASSVDSGGQLFF.

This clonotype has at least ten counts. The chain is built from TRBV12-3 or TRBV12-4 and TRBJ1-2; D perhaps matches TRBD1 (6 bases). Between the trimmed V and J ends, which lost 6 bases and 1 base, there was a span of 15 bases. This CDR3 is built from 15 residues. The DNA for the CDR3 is TGTGCCAGCAGCCCTTACAGGGATTTTAACTATGGCTACACCTTC. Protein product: CASSPYRDFNYGYTF.

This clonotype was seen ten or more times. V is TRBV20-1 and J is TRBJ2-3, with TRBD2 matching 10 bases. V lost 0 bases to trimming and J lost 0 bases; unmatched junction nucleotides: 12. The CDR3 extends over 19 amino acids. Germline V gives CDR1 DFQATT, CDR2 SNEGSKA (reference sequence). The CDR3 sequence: CSARDLASGSPSSTDTQYF. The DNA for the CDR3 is TGCAGTGCTAGAGATCTAGCTAGCGGGAGCCCCTCTAGCACAGATACGCAGTATTTT.

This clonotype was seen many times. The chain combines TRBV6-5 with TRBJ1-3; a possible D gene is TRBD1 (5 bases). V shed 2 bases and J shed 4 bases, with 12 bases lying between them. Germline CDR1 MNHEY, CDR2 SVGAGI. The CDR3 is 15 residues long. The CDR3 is CASSYGAGSGNTIYF. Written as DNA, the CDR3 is TGTGCCAGCAGTTACGGGGCAGGGTCCGGAAACACCATATATTTT.

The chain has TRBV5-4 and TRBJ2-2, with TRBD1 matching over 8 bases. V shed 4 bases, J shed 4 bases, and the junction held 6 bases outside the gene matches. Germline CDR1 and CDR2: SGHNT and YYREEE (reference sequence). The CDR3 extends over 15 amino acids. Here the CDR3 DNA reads TGTGCCAGCAGCAAGGACAGGGTCATCACCGGGGAGCTGTTTTTT. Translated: CASSKDRVITGELFF.

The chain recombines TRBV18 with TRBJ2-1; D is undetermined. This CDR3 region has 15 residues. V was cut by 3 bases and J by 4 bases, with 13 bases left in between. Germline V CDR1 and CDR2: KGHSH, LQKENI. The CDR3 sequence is CASSPNAKNYNEQFF. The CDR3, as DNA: TGTGCCAGCTCACCTAATGCGAAAAATTACAATGAGCAGTTCTTC. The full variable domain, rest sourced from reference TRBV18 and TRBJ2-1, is NAGVMQNPRHLVRRRGQEARLRCSPMKGHSHVYWYRQLPEEGLKFMVYLQKENIIDESGMPKERFSAEFPKEGPSILRIQQVVRGDSAAYFCASSPNAKNYNEQFFGPGTRLTVL.